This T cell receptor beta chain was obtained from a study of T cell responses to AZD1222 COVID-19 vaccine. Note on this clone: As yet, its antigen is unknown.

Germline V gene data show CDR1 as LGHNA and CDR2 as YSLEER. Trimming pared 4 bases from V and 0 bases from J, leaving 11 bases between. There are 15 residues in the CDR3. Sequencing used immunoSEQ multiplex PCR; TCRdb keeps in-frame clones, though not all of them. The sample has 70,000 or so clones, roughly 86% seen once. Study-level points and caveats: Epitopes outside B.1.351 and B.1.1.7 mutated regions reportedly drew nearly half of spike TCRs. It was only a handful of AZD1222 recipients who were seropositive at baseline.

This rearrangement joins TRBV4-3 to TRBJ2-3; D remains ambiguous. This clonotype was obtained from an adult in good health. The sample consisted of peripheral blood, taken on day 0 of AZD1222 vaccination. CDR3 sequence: CASSPLGASTDTQYF. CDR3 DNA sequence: TGCGCCAGCAGCCCCCTCGGAGCAAGCACAGATACGCAGTATTTT.